The 21 T cell receptor beta chains in this list originate from one sample, sequenced in a study of blood T cell repertoires in COVID-19. Measured with immunoSEQ multiplex PCR; TCRdb has only the in-frame clones, and not every one. The table has 120,000 or so clones, approximately 90% seen once. The sequencing sample was made of peripheral blood. All receptors come from an elderly woman with acute or convalescent COVID-19.

V usage is TRBV5-4 and J usage is TRBJ1-2; 9 bases match TRBD1. J lost 7 bases, V lost 0 bases, and 4 bases had no gene match. The CDR3 runs 14 residues. In germline, CDR1 is SGHNT, CDR2 YYREEE (reference sequence). CDR3 sequence: CASSLEQGARGYTF. The DNA of the CDR3 is TGTGCCAGCAGCTTGGAACAGGGGGCGCGTGGCTACACCTTC.

The J gene is TRBJ2-3, the V gene TRBV7-3; TRBD2 aligns across 13 bases. Losses at the gene ends were 4 bases for V and 5 bases for J; bases not matched to a gene: 6. Germline V gives CDR1 SGHTA, CDR2 FQGTGA. This CDR3 is built from 16 residues. This CDR3 is CASSSRLAGGIDTQYF. In DNA form, the CDR3 reads TGTGCCAGCAGCTCCCGACTAGCGGGAGGTATAGATACGCAGTATTTT.

V gene TRBV3-1 (or the pseudogene TRBV3-2) combines with J gene TRBJ2-3; the D gene is possibly TRBD1 (6 bases). Trimming removed 6 bases at V and 0 bases at J, with 13 bases between. Germline assignment: CDR1 LGHDT and CDR2 YNNKEL (reference sequence). This CDR3 is built from 15 residues. CDR3 residues: CASRTGRTSTDTQYF. The CDR3 DNA follows: TGTGCCAGCAGAACAGGGAGAACTAGCACAGATACGCAGTATTTT.

This sequence joins TRBV5-1 and TRBJ2-2; 9 nucleotides line up with TRBD1. The V gene end was trimmed by 0 bases and the J gene end by 6 bases; junction bases not matched to a gene: 6. Germline CDR1 and CDR2: SGHRS and YFSETQ. This CDR3 has 16 amino acids. The CDR3 loop reads CASSLGDRVGSGELFF. Written as DNA, the CDR3 is TGCGCCAGCAGCTTGGGGGACAGGGTAGGATCCGGGGAGCTGTTTTTT.

The chain has TRBV6-5 and TRBJ2-5, with D possibly matching TRBD2 (6 bases). The CDR3 sequence is 14 residues long. Germline CDR1 reads MNHEY; CDR2 reads SVGAGI. V gave up 6 bases and J gave up 5 bases, with 16 bases separating them. The CDR3, as DNA: TGTGCCAGCAGGAGCGCCAAGGAGGGCGAGACCCAGTACTTC. Protein product: CASRSAKEGETQYF.

The rearrangement joins TRBV11-2 to TRBJ2-3; D unclear. V was trimmed by 4 bases and J by 2 bases, leaving 13 bases between them. This CDR3 spans 15 amino acids. CDR1 is SGHAT, CDR2 FQNNGV, per germline. The DNA for the CDR3 is TGTGCCAGCAGCTGGCTAAACGAGGTCACAGATACGCAGTATTTT. Translated, it gives CASSWLNEVTDTQYF. The whole variable domain, filled in from reference TRBV11-2 and TRBJ2-3, reads EAGVAQSPRYKIIEKRQSVAFWCNPISGHATLYWYQQILGQGPKLLIQFQNNGVVDDSQLPKDRFSAERLKGVDSTLKIQPAKLEDSAVYLCASSWLNEVTDTQYFGPGTRLTVL.

This clone is a singleton in its sample. V is TRBV4-2 and J is TRBJ2-1, with 10 bases matching TRBD2. The germline V gene has CDR1 LGHNA and CDR2 YNFKEQ. The V gene end was trimmed by 1 base and the J gene end by 4 bases; junction bases not matched to a gene: 4. The CDR3 totals 16 residues. In DNA form, the CDR3 reads TGTGCCAGCAGCCAAGTGAGCGGGGGGGGATACAATGAGCAGTTCTTC. Its translation is CASSQVSGGGYNEQFF.

This CDR3 is CASSSGTQSWNTGELFF. CDR3 DNA: TGTGCCAGCAGTTCCGGGACTCAAAGTTGGAACACCGGGGAGCTGTTTTTT. The V and J genes are TRBV2 and TRBJ2-2; D may be TRBD2 (6 bases). V lost 5 bases and J 1 base, leaving 17 bases between the germline ends. Germline V gene sequence: CDR1 SNHLY, CDR2 FYNNEI. The CDR3 has 17 residues.

By share, this clone counts as large. The chain combines TRBV19 with TRBJ1-5, with 7 nucleotides matching TRBD1. The CDR3 is 15 residues long. The germline CDR1 and CDR2 sequences are LNHDA and SQIVND (reference sequence). V trimming: 9 bases; J trimming: 2 bases; junction bases outside the gene matches: 10. CDR3 amino acids: CASDPTGNGNQPQHF. Here the CDR3 DNA reads TGTGCCAGCGACCCGACAGGGAACGGCAATCAGCCCCAGCATTTT.

This chain connects TRBV19 to TRBJ2-6, with 8 bases aligning to TRBD1. CDR1 is LNHDA and CDR2 is SQIVND in the germline V gene (reference sequence). The junction had 5 bases not matched to a gene; V was cut back by 1 base and J by 0 bases. The CDR3 has 18 residues. This CDR3 reads CASSIAGTGFSGANVLTF. DNA for the CDR3: TGTGCCAGTAGTATAGCCGGGACAGGTTTCTCTGGGGCCAACGTCCTGACTTTC. The whole variable domain, remainder taken from reference TRBV19 and TRBJ2-6, is DGGITQSPKYLFRKEGQNVTLSCEQNLNHDAMYWYRQDPGQGLRLIYYSQIVNDFQKGDIAEGYSVSREKKESFPLTVTSAQKNPTAFYLCASSIAGTGFSGANVLTFGAGSRLTVL.

The chain recombines TRBV6-2 or TRBV6-3 with TRBJ2-1; 8 positions agree with TRBD2. CDR1 and CDR2 (germline): MNHEY, SVGEGT. The trim removed 5 bases at V and 7 bases at J, leaving 13 bases unmatched. The CDR3 spans 16 residues. CDR3 coding DNA: TGTGCCAGCAGTCGAGACTTAATAGGGACTAGGAATGAGCAGTTCTTC. Translation gives CASSRDLIGTRNEQFF.

The V call is TRBV4-3, the J call TRBJ2-3; 9 bases line up with TRBD2. This CDR3 comprises 18 residues. The germline V gene has CDR1 LGHNA and CDR2 YSLEER. Trimming cost V 0 bases and J 2 bases; bases outside gene matches: 9. CDR3 protein: CASSQEFLAGTNTDTQYF. In nucleotides, the CDR3 is TGCGCCAGCAGCCAAGAATTCCTAGCGGGGACTAACACAGATACGCAGTATTTT.

This clone has just a few counts. For the CDR3, the DNA is TGTGCCAGCATCGCCACGGCGGGAGGGGAGCAGTACTTC. Translated, it gives CASIATAGGEQYF. V usage is TRBV28 and J usage is TRBJ2-7; 9 bases align to TRBD2. The length of the CDR3 is 13 residues. Losses at the gene ends were 7 bases for V and 7 bases for J; bases not matched to a gene: 8. Germline lookup yields CDR1 MDHEN and CDR2 SYDVKM.

The chain employs TRBV19 and TRBJ1-3; TRBD1 might be the D (5 bases). Trimming took off 2 bases at V and 4 bases at J, with 15 bases between the two ends. The CDR3 is made up of 16 amino acids. CDR1 and CDR2 from the germline V gene are LNHDA and SQIVND (reference sequence). The CDR3 here is CASSIRSGAAGNTIYF. For the CDR3, the DNA is TGTGCCAGTAGTATAAGGTCTGGGGCTGCCGGAAACACCATATATTTT. Full variable domain (missing parts from reference TRBV19 and TRBJ1-3): DGGITQSPKYLFRKEGQNVTLSCEQNLNHDAMYWYRQDPGQGLRLIYYSQIVNDFQKGDIAEGYSVSREKKESFPLTVTSAQKNPTAFYLCASSIRSGAAGNTIYFGEGSWLTVV.

The chain joins TRBV5-1 to TRBJ2-7, with 9 bases matching TRBD2. The CDR3 loop spans 14 amino acids. V was pared by 4 bases and J by 5 bases, with 7 bases of the junction left unmatched. Germline CDR1 SGHRS, CDR2 YFSETQ. The CDR3 DNA follows: TGCGCCAGCAGCGCCTCAGCGGGAGGTGACGAGCAGTACTTC. This encodes CASSASAGGDEQYF.

The chain employs TRBV11-2 and TRBJ2-3; D is possibly TRBD1 (6 bases). The CDR3 consists of 15 residues. Germline assignment: CDR1 SGHAT and CDR2 FQNNGV. V was clipped by 1 base and J by 2 bases, with 10 bases between them. The CDR3 here is CASSLAGTYTDTQYF. Written as DNA, the CDR3 is TGTGCCAGCAGCTTAGCCGGGACATACACAGATACGCAGTATTTT.

This clone was seen only once. The rearrangement uses TRBV13 and TRBJ2-3, with TRBD2 identical over 9 bases. The junction had 10 bases not matched to a gene; V was cut back by 7 bases and J by 5 bases. The length of the CDR3 is 15 residues. Germline values: CDR1 PRHDT, CDR2 FYEKMQ (reference sequence). Written as DNA, the CDR3 is TGTGCCAGCAACTCATTGCGGGGGGGTATAGATACGCAGTATTTT. It yields the protein CASNSLRGGIDTQYF. The whole variable domain, remainder taken from reference TRBV13 and TRBJ2-3, is AAGVIQSPRHLIKEKRETATLKCYPIPRHDTVYWYQQGPGQDPQFLISFYEKMQSDKGSIPDRFSAQQFSDYHSELNMSSLELGDSALYFCASNSLRGGIDTQYFGPGTRLTVL.

This rearrangement joins TRBV6-2 or TRBV6-3 to TRBJ1-2; TRBD1 aligns across 8 bases. The CDR3 spans 15 residues. The ends lost 5 bases at V and 5 bases at J; junction bases unmatched: 10. CDR1 MNHEY and CDR2 SVGEGT come from the germline V gene. The CDR3 loop reads CASSPSQGALYGYTF. The DNA of the CDR3 is TGTGCCAGCAGTCCGTCTCAGGGGGCGCTTTATGGCTACACCTTC.

The chain links TRBV19 to TRBJ2-3; the match to TRBD2 covers 11 bases. The J segment lost 2 bases and the V segment lost 7 bases, leaving 5 bases of the junction unmatched. Germline-derived CDR1 and CDR2 are LNHDA and SQIVND (reference sequence). This CDR3 has 15 residues. The CDR3 DNA follows: TGTGCCAGTAAAACTAGCGGGAGAAACACAGATACGCAGTATTTT. Protein sequence: CASKTSGRNTDTQYF.

V usage is TRBV18 and J usage is TRBJ1-2, with a weak D call TRBD1 (5 bases). The CDR3 is 13 residues long. CDR1 is KGHSH and CDR2 is LQKENI in the germline V gene. V was clipped by 3 bases and J by 10 bases, with 15 bases between them. The CDR3 sequence is CASSPLIDSHYTF. CDR3 sequence (DNA): TGTGCCAGCTCACCTTTAATTGACAGCCACTACACCTTC.

The chain joins TRBV4-1 to TRBJ1-4, with 8 nucleotides matching TRBD1. Germline trimming cut 2 bases from V and 8 bases from J; bases unmatched to any gene: 7. The germline V gene encodes CDR1 MGHRA and CDR2 YSYEKL. The CDR3 sequence is 15 residues long. The CDR3 here is CASSQPGQGEEKLFF. CDR3 bases: TGCGCCAGCAGCCAACCCGGACAGGGTGAGGAAAAACTGTTTTTT.